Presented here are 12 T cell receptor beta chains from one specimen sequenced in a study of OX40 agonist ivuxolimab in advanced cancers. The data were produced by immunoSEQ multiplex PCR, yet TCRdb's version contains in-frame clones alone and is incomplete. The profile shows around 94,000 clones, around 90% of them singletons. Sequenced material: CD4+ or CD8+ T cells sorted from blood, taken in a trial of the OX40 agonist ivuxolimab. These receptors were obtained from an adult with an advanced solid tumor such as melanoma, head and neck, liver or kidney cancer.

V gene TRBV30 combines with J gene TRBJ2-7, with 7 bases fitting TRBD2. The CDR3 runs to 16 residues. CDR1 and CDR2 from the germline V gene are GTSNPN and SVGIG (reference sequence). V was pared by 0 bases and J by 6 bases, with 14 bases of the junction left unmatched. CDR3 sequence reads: CAWSVIFSREMGEQYF. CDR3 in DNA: TGTGCCTGGAGTGTAATTTTTTCGCGGGAGATGGGCGAGCAGTACTTC.

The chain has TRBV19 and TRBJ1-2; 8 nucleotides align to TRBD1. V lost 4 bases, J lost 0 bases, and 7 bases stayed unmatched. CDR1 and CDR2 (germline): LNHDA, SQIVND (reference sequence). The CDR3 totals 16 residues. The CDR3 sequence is CASSTDRQGPNYGYTF. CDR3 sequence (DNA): TGTGCCAGTAGTACCGACCGACAGGGGCCTAACTATGGCTACACCTTC.

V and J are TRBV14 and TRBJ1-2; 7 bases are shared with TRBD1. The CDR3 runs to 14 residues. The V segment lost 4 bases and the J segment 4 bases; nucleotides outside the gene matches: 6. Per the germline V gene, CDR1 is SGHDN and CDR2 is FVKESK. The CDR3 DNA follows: TGTGCCAGCAGCCCGGGACAGCTCCTCTATGGCTACACCTTC. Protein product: CASSPGQLLYGYTF.

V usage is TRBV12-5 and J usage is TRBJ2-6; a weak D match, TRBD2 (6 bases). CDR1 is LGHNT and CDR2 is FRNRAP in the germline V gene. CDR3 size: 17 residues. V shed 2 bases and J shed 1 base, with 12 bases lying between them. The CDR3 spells CASGLKTGVSGANVLTF. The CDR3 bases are TGTGCTAGTGGTTTGAAAACGGGGGTATCTGGGGCCAACGTCCTGACTTTC.

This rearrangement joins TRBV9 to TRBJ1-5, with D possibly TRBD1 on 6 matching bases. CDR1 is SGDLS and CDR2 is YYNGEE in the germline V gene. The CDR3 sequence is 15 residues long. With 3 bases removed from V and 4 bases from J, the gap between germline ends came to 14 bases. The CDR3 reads CASSGTGSPNQPQHF. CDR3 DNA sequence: TGTGCCAGCAGCGGTACAGGGTCCCCGAATCAGCCCCAGCATTTT.

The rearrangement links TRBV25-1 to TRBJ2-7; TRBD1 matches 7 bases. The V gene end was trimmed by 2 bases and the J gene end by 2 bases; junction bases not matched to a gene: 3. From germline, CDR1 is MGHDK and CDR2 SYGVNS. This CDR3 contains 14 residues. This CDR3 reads CASSEPGTAYEQYF. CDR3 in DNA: TGTGCCAGCAGTGAACCTGGGACAGCCTACGAGCAGTACTTC.

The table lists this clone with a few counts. CDR3 region: CASSLSGQGIPEQYF. In DNA form, the CDR3 reads TGTGCCAGCAGCTTATCCGGACAGGGGATTCCCGAGCAGTACTTC. This rearrangement joins TRBV7-9 to TRBJ2-7; 9 nucleotides agree with TRBD1. V gave up 2 bases and J gave up 6 bases; unmatched junction bases: 8. Germline V gives CDR1 SEHNR, CDR2 FQNEAQ (reference sequence). The CDR3 sequence is 15 residues long.

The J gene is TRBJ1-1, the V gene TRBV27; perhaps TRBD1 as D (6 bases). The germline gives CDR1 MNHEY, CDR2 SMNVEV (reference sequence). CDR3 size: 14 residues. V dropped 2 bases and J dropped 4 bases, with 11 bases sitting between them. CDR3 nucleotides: TGTGCCAGCAGTTTAGGTCGGGGGGCCACTGAAGCTTTCTTT. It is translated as CASSLGRGATEAFF.

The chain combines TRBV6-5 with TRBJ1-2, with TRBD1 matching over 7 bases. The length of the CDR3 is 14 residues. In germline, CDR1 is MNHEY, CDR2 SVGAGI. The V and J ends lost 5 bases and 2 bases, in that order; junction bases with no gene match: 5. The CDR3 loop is CASSPGQQNYGYTF. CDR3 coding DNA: TGTGCCAGCAGTCCGGGACAGCAAAACTATGGCTACACCTTC.

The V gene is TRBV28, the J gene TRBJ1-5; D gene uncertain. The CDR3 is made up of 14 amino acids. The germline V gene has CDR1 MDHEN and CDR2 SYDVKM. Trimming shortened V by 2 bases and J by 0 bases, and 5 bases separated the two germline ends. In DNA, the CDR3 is TGTGCCAGCAGTTTAAGATATAGCAATCAGCCCCAGCATTTT. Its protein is CASSLRYSNQPQHF.

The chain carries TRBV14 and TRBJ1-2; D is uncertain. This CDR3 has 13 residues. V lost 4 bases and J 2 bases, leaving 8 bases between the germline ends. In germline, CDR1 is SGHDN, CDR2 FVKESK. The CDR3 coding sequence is TGTGCCAGCAGCCCCGGGCTAAACTATGGCTACACCTTC. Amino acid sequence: CASSPGLNYGYTF.

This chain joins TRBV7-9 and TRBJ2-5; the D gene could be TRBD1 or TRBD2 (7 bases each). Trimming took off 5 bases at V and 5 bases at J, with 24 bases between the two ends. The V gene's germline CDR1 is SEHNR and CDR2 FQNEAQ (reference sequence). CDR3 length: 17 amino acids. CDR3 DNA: TGTGCCAGCAGCACGAACTTAAGGGGGCGGGAGCGGGAGACCCAGTACTTC. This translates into CASSTNLRGRERETQYF.